Below are 25 T cell receptor beta chains sequenced from a single sample in a study of radiotherapy plus CTLA-4 blockade in lung cancer. TCRdb's copy holds only in-frame clones and misses some; the assay was immunoSEQ multiplex PCR. The table includes tens of thousands of clones, around 80% detected once. The specimen was peripheral blood, collected from a patient treated with radiotherapy plus ipilimumab. These receptors came from a human donor with non-small cell lung cancer who had a partial response to radiotherapy plus ipilimumab.

The chain uses TRBV27 and TRBJ2-2; TRBD1 aligns across 10 bases. The V gene's germline CDR1 is MNHEY and CDR2 SMNVEV (reference sequence). There are 16 residues in the CDR3. V was pared by 5 bases and J by 5 bases, with 8 bases of the junction left unmatched. The DNA for the CDR3 is TGTGCCAGCAGTCCTAGGACAGGGGGTTGGACCGGGGAGCTGTTTTTT. It is translated as CASSPRTGGWTGELFF.

The DNA of the CDR3 is TGTGCCAGCAGCGCCCGAAGGGGGCGCGGCACTGAAGCTTTCTTT. Encoded protein: CASSARRGRGTEAFF. The rearrangement links TRBV9 to TRBJ1-1; 7 nucleotides align to TRBD1. This CDR3 is 15 amino acids long. The ends lost 3 bases at V and 4 bases at J; junction bases unmatched: 9. Germline-derived CDR1 and CDR2 are SGDLS and YYNGEE.

J is TRBJ2-5 and V is TRBV7-9; perhaps TRBD1 as D (5 bases). V lost 2 bases to trimming and J lost 5 bases, with 15 bases between them. The CDR3 has 15 residues. Looked up from germline, CDR1 is SEHNR and CDR2 is FQNEAQ (reference sequence). CDR3 in DNA: TGTGCCAGCAGCTTACGGCAGGGTTTCAACGAGACCCAGTACTTC. Translating it yields CASSLRQGFNETQYF.

The chain links TRBV12-5 to TRBJ1-5, with 7 positions matching TRBD1. Germline CDR1 and CDR2: LGHNT and FRNRAP. This CDR3 is 15 amino acids long. J was trimmed by 2 bases and V by 3 bases; bases with no gene match: 4. DNA of the CDR3: TGTGCTAGTGGTTTAATGGGGACAGGCAATCAGCCCCAGCATTTT. It specifies CASGLMGTGNQPQHF.

This sequence joins TRBV6-5 and TRBJ1-1; D is perhaps TRBD1 (6 bases). The CDR3 runs to 14 residues. The germline V gene has CDR1 MNHEY and CDR2 SVGAGI. Between the trimmed V and J ends, which lost 4 bases and 4 bases, there was a span of 13 bases. CDR3 loop: CASSFQGRPTEAFF. Here the CDR3 DNA reads TGTGCCAGCAGTTTCCAGGGGCGGCCCACTGAAGCTTTCTTT.

V usage is TRBV19 and J usage is TRBJ1-3; TRBD1 aligns across 7 bases. V gave up 5 bases and J gave up 3 bases; unmatched junction bases: 7. The CDR3 is made up of 15 amino acids. CDR1 is LNHDA, CDR2 SQIVND, per germline (reference sequence). The CDR3 reads CASSRQGGVGNTIYF. The CDR3 nucleotides read TGTGCCAGTAGTCGACAGGGAGGCGTTGGAAACACCATATATTTT.

The chain employs TRBV28 and TRBJ2-5; D gene ambiguous. Germline loops: CDR1 MDHEN, CDR2 SYDVKM. This CDR3 has 13 residues. V lost 2 bases to trimming and J lost 5 bases, with 9 bases between them. The DNA for the CDR3 is TGTGCCAGCAGTTTACAGGTTCCGGAGACCCAGTACTTC. As protein: CASSLQVPETQYF. The whole variable domain, remainder taken from reference TRBV28 and TRBJ2-5, is DVKVTQSSRYLVKRTGEKVFLECVQDMDHENMFWYRQDPGLGLRLIYFSYDVKMKEKGDIPEGYSVSREKKERFSLILESASTNQTSMYLCASSLQVPETQYFGPGTRLLVL.

This chain links TRBV25-1 with TRBJ2-1; TRBD2 is a possible D gene (6 bases). The CDR3 is made up of 15 amino acids. V was trimmed by 8 bases and J by 2 bases, leaving 16 bases between them. Per the germline V gene, CDR1 is MGHDK and CDR2 is SYGVNS. The CDR3 DNA reads as TGTGCCAGCGGCAAAGGAGGGTTCGCCTACAATGAGCAGTTCTTC. The encoded protein is CASGKGGFAYNEQFF.

This chain links TRBV18 with TRBJ1-5; 12 bases match TRBD1. J gave up 6 bases and V 6 bases, and 6 bases lay outside the gene matches. The CDR3 has 15 amino acids. The germline gives CDR1 KGHSH, CDR2 LQKENI. The CDR3: CASSPGQGAGQPQHF. For the CDR3, the DNA is TGTGCCAGCTCGCCGGGACAGGGGGCAGGTCAGCCCCAGCATTTT. The complete variable domain, with remaining parts taken from reference TRBV18 and TRBJ1-5, reads NAGVMQNPRHLVRRRGQEARLRCSPMKGHSHVYWYRQLPEEGLKFMVYLQKENIIDESGMPKERFSAEFPKEGPSILRIQQVVRGDSAAYFCASSPGQGAGQPQHFGDGTRLSIL.

The chain is built from TRBV29-1 and TRBJ2-1, with 12 bases that match TRBD2. Germline V lookup: CDR1 SQVTM, CDR2 ANQGSEA. This CDR3 has 14 residues. Trimming took 4 bases from V and 5 from J; bases not matched to a gene: 3. CDR3 protein: CSVGLAGAHNEQFF. CDR3 DNA: TGCAGCGTTGGACTAGCGGGGGCCCACAATGAGCAGTTCTTC.

This clone was seen just once. V gene TRBV5-6 combines with J gene TRBJ1-1, with D unclear. The CDR3 has 15 amino acids. Trimming removed 0 bases from V and 0 bases from J, with 9 bases in between. Germline CDR1 reads SGHDT; CDR2 reads YYEEEE. CDR3 loop: CASSLGAGMNTEAFF. CDR3 nucleotide sequence: TGTGCCAGCAGCTTGGGGGCAGGCATGAACACTGAAGCTTTCTTT.

This rearrangement joins TRBV23-1 to TRBJ2-5; no firm D call. TRBV23-1 qualifies as an ORF whose function is uncertain. Trimming pared 1 base from V and 2 bases from J, leaving 8 bases between. This CDR3 has 14 amino acids. CDR3 bases: TGCGCCAGCAGTCAATATCTCGGTCAAGAGACCCAGTACTTC. Translation gives CASSQYLGQETQYF.

The V and J genes are TRBV7-9 and TRBJ2-3; 11 bases map to TRBD2. Looked up from germline, CDR1 is SEHNR and CDR2 is FQNEAQ (reference sequence). The CDR3 has 16 amino acids. After removal of 5 bases from V and 0 bases from J, the junction contained 4 bases not matched to a gene. The CDR3: CASSLGTSGSTDTQYF. The CDR3 DNA is TGTGCCAGCAGCCTTGGGACTAGCGGTAGCACAGATACGCAGTATTTT.

V and J are TRBV5-8 and TRBJ2-3; a possible D gene is TRBD1 (5 bases). Looked up from germline, CDR1 is SGHTS and CDR2 is YDEGEE. This CDR3 is built from 15 residues. Trimming left V 0 bases short and J 1 base short, with 9 bases between. CDR3 bases: TGTGCCAGCAGCTTGGAAAGGGGTCGCACAGATACGCAGTATTTT. This sequence encodes CASSLERGRTDTQYF.

The chain uses TRBV30 and TRBJ1-1, with a weak D call TRBD1 (5 bases). The germline CDR1 and CDR2 sequences are GTSNPN and SVGIG (reference sequence). There are 13 residues in the CDR3. Trimming took off 1 base at V and 1 base at J, with 7 bases between the two ends. CDR3 region: CAWSAGKNTEAFF. The CDR3 region has the DNA TGTGCCTGGAGTGCAGGGAAGAACACTGAAGCTTTCTTT.

The V and J genes are TRBV28 and TRBJ2-3; D gene unclear. Trimming took off 3 bases at V and 2 bases at J, with 9 bases between the two ends. The CDR3 has 14 residues. Germline-derived CDR1 and CDR2 are MDHEN and SYDVKM. CDR3 region: CASSLTQFTDTQYF. The CDR3 DNA is TGTGCCAGCAGTTTGACACAGTTCACAGATACGCAGTATTTT.

This clone was detected only once. The CDR3 spells CASSLAGASYNEQFF. The CDR3, as DNA: TGTGCCAGCAGCTTAGCAGGGGCCTCCTACAATGAGCAGTTCTTC. The rearrangement uses TRBV7-9 and TRBJ2-1; tentative D call: TRBD1 (5 bases). Trimming took off 0 bases at V and 0 bases at J, with 6 bases between the two ends. The CDR3 sequence is 15 residues long. Germline V lookup: CDR1 SEHNR, CDR2 FQNEAQ (reference sequence).

This chain uses TRBV5-4 with TRBJ2-7; D is ambiguous. The CDR3 consists of 12 residues. Trimming removed 0 bases from V and 4 bases from J, with 5 bases in between. Germline loops: CDR1 SGHNT, CDR2 YYREEE (reference sequence). CDR3 coding DNA: TGTGCCAGCAGCTTGGAGCCTTACGAGCAGTACTTC. Protein product: CASSLEPYEQYF.

V and J are TRBV27 and TRBJ2-3; TRBD2 matches at 13 bases. Germline assignment: CDR1 MNHEY and CDR2 SMNVEV (reference sequence). The CDR3 is 18 residues long. The V and J ends lost 4 bases and 4 bases, in that order; junction bases with no gene match: 11. The CDR3 here is CASSSFVGLAGAADTQYF. In nucleotides, the CDR3 is TGTGCCAGCAGTTCCTTCGTCGGACTAGCGGGGGCTGCAGATACGCAGTATTTT.

CDR3: CASSIRGHYEQYF. CDR3 nucleotides: TGTGCCAGTAGTATTCGGGGACACTACGAGCAGTACTTC. The V gene is TRBV19, the J gene TRBJ2-7, with D possibly matching TRBD1 (6 bases). CDR3 length: 13 residues. Germline loops: CDR1 LNHDA, CDR2 SQIVND (reference sequence). Trimming left V 3 bases short and J 3 bases short, with 9 bases between.

This clone was detected a few times. This sequence joins TRBV19 and TRBJ2-7; the D is unclear. Deletions cut 0 bases from V and 3 bases from J, with 12 bases between. The CDR3 sequence is 15 residues long. Germline V gene sequence: CDR1 LNHDA, CDR2 SQIVND (reference sequence). The CDR3 bases are TGTGCCAGTAGTATAGATCTAGGTTACAACTACGAGCAGTACTTC. It codes for CASSIDLGYNYEQYF.

The genes are TRBV5-1 and TRBJ2-1, with 14 bases lining up with TRBD2. V lost 4 bases, J lost 7 bases, and 7 bases stayed unmatched. This CDR3 contains 16 residues. Germline V gene sequence: CDR1 SGHRS, CDR2 YFSETQ. The CDR3 protein is CASSGRTSGGKNEQFF. Here the CDR3 DNA reads TGCGCCAGCAGCGGCCGGACTAGCGGGGGGAAGAATGAGCAGTTCTTC.

This chain uses TRBV2 with TRBJ2-3; tentative D call: TRBD2 (6 bases). This CDR3 region has 13 residues. Trimming took 6 bases from V and 6 from J, leaving 13 bases between them. Germline V gives CDR1 SNHLY, CDR2 FYNNEI. The CDR3 coding sequence is TGTGCCAGCAGGGAGACTAGTACCGATACGCAGTATTTT. Encoded protein: CASRETSTDTQYF.

The chain joins TRBV7-2 to TRBJ2-2, with D perhaps TRBD1 (6 bases). Trimming cost V 4 bases and J 2 bases, with 11 bases left between them. Germline CDR1 reads SGHTA; CDR2 reads FQGNSA. This CDR3 is 15 amino acids long. The CDR3 DNA reads as TGTGCCAGCAGCTGGAGCAGGGGAAACACCGGGGAGCTGTTTTTT. As protein: CASSWSRGNTGELFF.

The chain combines TRBV2 with TRBJ2-1, with D maybe TRBD1 (5 bases). Germline CDR1 SNHLY, CDR2 FYNNEI. V was shortened by 10 bases and J by 2 bases, with 12 bases between the two germline ends. This CDR3 region has 13 residues. CDR3 in DNA: TGTGCCACCGACAGTCTGGCCTACAATGAGCAGTTCTTC. Its translation: CATDSLAYNEQFF.